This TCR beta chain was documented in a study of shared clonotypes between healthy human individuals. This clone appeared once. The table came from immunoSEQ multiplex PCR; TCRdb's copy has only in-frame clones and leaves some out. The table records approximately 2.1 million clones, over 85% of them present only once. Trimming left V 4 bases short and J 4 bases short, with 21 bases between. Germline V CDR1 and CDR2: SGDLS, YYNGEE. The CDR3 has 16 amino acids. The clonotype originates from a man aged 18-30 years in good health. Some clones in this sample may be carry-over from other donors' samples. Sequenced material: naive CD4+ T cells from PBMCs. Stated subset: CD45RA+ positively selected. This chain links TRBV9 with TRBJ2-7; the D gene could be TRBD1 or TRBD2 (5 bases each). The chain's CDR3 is CASSPLEGSASYEQYF. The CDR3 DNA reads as TGTGCCAGCAGCCCCTTAGAGGGGTCCGCATCTTACGAGCAGTACTTC.